The 24 T cell receptor beta chains presented below share a single source sample, sequenced in a study of spatial heterogeneity in lung cancer. Via MiXCR, TCRdb re-called the 5' RACE reads, giving one row per CDR3 protein. The table records 85,000 to 100,000 distinct CDR3 sequences, roughly 12% of them present only once. This sample's time point: sample taken at primary tumor resection. No cells were sorted before sequencing. The whole RNA sequenced was extracted from tumor, nontumor lung or frozen PBMC. The starting material was PBMCs, obtained at surgery. These receptors came from a male donor with early-stage non-small cell lung cancer.

The genes are TRBV7-8 and TRBJ2-3; TRBD2 agrees at 13 bases. The germline CDR1 and CDR2 sequences are SGHVS and FQNEAQ. This CDR3 is 17 amino acids long. Trimming removed 5 bases from V and 0 bases from J; junction bases left unmatched: 5. The CDR3 loop reads CASSHGLAGASTDTQYF. Here the CDR3 DNA reads TGTGCCAGCAGCCACGGACTAGCGGGGGCTAGCACAGATACGCAGTATTTT.

The chain has TRBV29-1 and TRBJ2-5; D is ambiguous. V shed 3 bases and J shed 3 bases, with 5 bases lying between them. The CDR3 length is 11 residues. CDR1 and CDR2 (germline): SQVTM, ANQGSEA. The CDR3 bases are TGCAGCGTTGACTTTAAAGAGACCCAGTACTTC. Protein sequence: CSVDFKETQYF.

Notes on this clonotype: A clone one base away is much larger, so this may be a read error. The chain is built from TRBV20-1 and TRBJ1-6, with a tentative D call TRBD1 (5 bases). The CDR3 is 15 amino acids. Germline values: CDR1 DFQATT, CDR2 SNEGSKA (reference sequence). This CDR3 reads CSARDRGGRNSPPHF. CDR3 bases: TGCAGTGCTAGAGATCGGGGGGGTCGAAATTCACCCCCCCACTTT.

The CDR3 nucleotides read TGCGCCAGCACCATAGCGGGAGCCCACCAAGAGACCCAGTACTTC. It codes for CASTIAGAHQETQYF. The chain couples TRBV5-1 to TRBJ2-5; 9 nucleotides line up with TRBD2. CDR3 length equals 15 residues. In germline, CDR1 is SGHRS, CDR2 YFSETQ. Unmatched junction bases numbered 6, after V lost 6 bases and J lost 0 bases. Complete variable domain (other parts from reference TRBV5-1 and TRBJ2-5): KAGVTQTPRYLIKTRGQQVTLSCSPISGHRSVSWYQQTPGQGLQFLFEYFSETQRNKGNFPGRFSGRQFSNSRSEMNVSTLELGDSALYLCASTIAGAHQETQYFGPGTRLLVL.

This clonotype showed up just a few times. The V and J genes are TRBV7-2 and TRBJ1-2; TRBD1 matches 8 bases. This CDR3 is built from 14 residues. V gave up 2 bases and J gave up 7 bases; unmatched junction bases: 6. Germline assignment: CDR1 SGHTA and CDR2 FQGNSA. This CDR3 reads CASSLRDRFSGYTF. The CDR3 nucleotides are TGTGCCAGCAGCTTAAGGGACAGGTTTTCTGGCTACACCTTC.

This chain uses TRBV10-3 with TRBJ2-5; no clear D. Trimming left V 7 bases short and J 2 bases short, with 8 bases between. The V gene's germline CDR1 is ENHRY and CDR2 SYGVKD. The CDR3 runs to 12 residues. The CDR3: CAIKHEQETQYF. In DNA, the CDR3 is TGTGCCATCAAGCACGAACAAGAGACCCAGTACTTC.

This clonotype was counted only a few times. V and J are TRBV20-1 and TRBJ2-7; TRBD1 matches 8 bases. This CDR3 is 14 amino acids long. Germline loops: CDR1 DFQATT, CDR2 SNEGSKA (reference sequence). With V trimmed by 2 bases and J by 2 bases, 5 bases remained unmatched. CDR3 loop: CSARPRTGPYEQYF. The CDR3 nucleotides read TGCAGTGCTAGACCAAGGACAGGGCCCTACGAGCAGTACTTC.

The rearrangement joins TRBV7-2 to TRBJ2-5; D may be TRBD1 (6 bases). Germline-derived CDR1 and CDR2 are SGHTA and FQGNSA. The CDR3 sequence is 15 residues long. Trimming pared 2 bases from V and 4 bases from J, leaving 14 bases between. Here the CDR3 reads CASSLMQGRGETQYF. CDR3 nucleotide sequence: TGTGCCAGCAGCTTAATGCAGGGCAGGGGAGAGACCCAGTACTTC.

The J gene is TRBJ2-1, the V gene TRBV5-1, with unresolved D. The V end lost 1 base, the J end lost 8 bases, and 7 bases lay between the germline ends. Germline CDR1 and CDR2: SGHRS and YFSETQ. This CDR3 is 12 amino acids long. The chain's CDR3 is CASSLLIDEQFF. The CDR3 DNA reads TGCGCCAGCAGCTTGTTGATTGATGAGCAGTTCTTC.

This clonotype has only a few counts. The chain carries TRBV12-5 and TRBJ1-3, with D unclear. This CDR3 comprises 15 residues. Trimming removed 3 bases at V and 0 bases at J, with 9 bases between. Germline assignment: CDR1 LGHNT and CDR2 FRNRAP. The CDR3 is CASGFYSLSGNTIYF. In DNA form, the CDR3 reads TGTGCTAGTGGTTTTTACAGTCTCTCTGGAAACACCATATATTTT. Full variable domain (remainder filled in from reference TRBV12-5 and TRBJ1-3): DARVTQTPRHKVTEMGQEVTMRCQPILGHNTVFWYRQTMMQGLELLAYFRNRAPLDDSGMPKDRFSAEMPDATLATLKIQPSEPRDSAVYFCASGFYSLSGNTIYFGEGSWLTVV.

This chain joins TRBV27 and TRBJ1-4; TRBD1 is a possible D gene (5 bases). CDR1 and CDR2 (germline): MNHEY, SMNVEV (reference sequence). The V gene lost 6 bases and the J gene lost 4 bases, with 15 bases spanning the gap. This CDR3 region has 15 residues. CDR3 bases: TGTGCCAGCAGCGCAACAGGCCGTTATAATGAAAAACTGTTTTTT. Amino acids: CASSATGRYNEKLFF.

This clonotype has just a few counts. The genes are TRBV4-3 and TRBJ2-1, with 9 bases that match TRBD1. The germline V gene encodes CDR1 LGHNA and CDR2 YSLEER. The ends lost 3 bases at V and 8 bases at J; junction bases unmatched: 8. The CDR3 has 15 residues. The CDR3 nucleotides are TGCGCCAGCAGCCAGGCCGGGACAGGGTGGGATGAGCAGTTCTTC. It specifies CASSQAGTGWDEQFF.

This clonotype has a single count. A read error may produce the germline difference seen at one junction end. The J gene is TRBJ2-7, the V gene TRBV28; 8 positions match TRBD1. CDR3 length: 13 amino acids. CDR1 is MDHEN and CDR2 is SYDVKM in the germline V gene. The CDR3 loop reads CVSWRTGFYEQYF. Here the CDR3 DNA reads TGTGTCAGCTGGAGGACAGGGTTCTACGAGCAGTACTTC.

This rearrangement joins TRBV28 to TRBJ1-1; D not certain. CDR3 length equals 15 residues. The V end was cut by 7 bases, the J end by 1 base, with 16 bases between. Germline loops: CDR1 MDHEN, CDR2 SYDVKM. The CDR3 nucleotides are TGTGCCAGCAAATCCCCGGGATTAGCGAACACTGAAGCTTTCTTT. Residues: CASKSPGLANTEAFF.

The chain recombines TRBV10-2 with TRBJ1-1, with 7 bases that match TRBD1. The germline gives CDR1 WSHSY, CDR2 SAAADI. The CDR3 consists of 13 residues. J gave up 5 bases and V 6 bases, and 6 bases lay outside the gene matches. The CDR3 nucleotides are TGCGCCAGCAGCCCCCAGGGGGGGACTGAAGCTTTCTTT. Residues: CASSPQGGTEAFF.

This clonotype was seen many times. The genes are TRBV5-1 and TRBJ2-4; TRBD1 might be the D (5 bases). Trimming cost V 0 bases and J 6 bases, with 7 bases left between them. This CDR3 is 13 amino acids long. Germline V gene lookup returns CDR1 SGHRS and CDR2 YFSETQ. CDR3 in DNA: TGCGCCAGCAGCTTGGACAGGAGAAACATTCAGTACTTC. Its protein product is CASSLDRRNIQYF.

This clonotype was counted a few times. This sequence joins TRBV28 and TRBJ2-7; D gene uncertain. This CDR3 contains 13 residues. Between the trimmed V and J ends, which lost 1 base and 6 bases, there was a span of 10 bases. In germline, CDR1 is MDHEN, CDR2 SYDVKM. The chain's CDR3 is CASSLSPRSEQYF. CDR3 sequence (DNA): TGTGCCAGCAGTTTATCCCCCCGCTCCGAGCAGTACTTC.

The chain is built from TRBV7-2 and TRBJ2-5; 12 nucleotides align to TRBD2. V lost 0 bases to trimming and J lost 3 bases; unmatched junction nucleotides: 5. CDR1 and CDR2 from the germline V gene are SGHTA and FQGNSA. The CDR3 contains 17 residues. CDR3 residues: CASSLATSGGYKETQYF. DNA for the CDR3: TGTGCCAGCAGCTTAGCGACTAGCGGGGGATACAAAGAGACCCAGTACTTC.

At least ten counts were recorded for this clonotype. V gene TRBV28 combines with J gene TRBJ2-3; maybe TRBD1 (5 bases). The ends were cut back, 3 bases at V and 4 bases at J, with 11 bases in the middle. Germline V CDR1 and CDR2: MDHEN, SYDVKM. The CDR3 is made up of 14 amino acids. CDR3 DNA: TGTGCCAGCAGTTTTTGGCAGGGCCCAGATACGCAGTATTTT. This encodes CASSFWQGPDTQYF.

This clonotype has more than one count but fewer than ten. J is TRBJ1-1 and V is TRBV4-3; D is ambiguous. V shed 1 base and J shed 1 base, with 4 bases lying between them. Per the germline V gene, CDR1 is LGHNA and CDR2 is YSLEER. The CDR3 totals 13 residues. CDR3 nucleotide sequence: TGCGCCAGCAGCCAAGGAGAGAACACTGAAGCTTTCTTT. As protein: CASSQGENTEAFF.

This clonotype was recorded many times. V gene TRBV20-1 combines with J gene TRBJ2-6; the D is unclear. This CDR3 has 14 residues. The germline gives CDR1 DFQATT, CDR2 SNEGSKA (reference sequence). V was pared by 5 bases and J by 0 bases, with 8 bases between. The CDR3 reads CSALKISGANVLTF. In DNA, the CDR3 is TGCAGTGCTCTAAAAATCTCTGGGGCCAACGTCCTGACTTTC.

The DNA for the CDR3 is TGTGCCTGGAGTCCCAACGATCAATCACCCCTCCACTTT. Translated, it gives CAWSPNDQSPLHF. V usage is TRBV30 and J usage is TRBJ1-6; no clear D gene. The CDR3 consists of 13 residues. Trimming cost V 2 bases and J 10 bases, with 12 bases left between them. Per germline, CDR1 GTSNPN and CDR2 SVGIG (reference sequence).

This chain joins TRBV6-2 or TRBV6-3 and TRBJ2-1; 7 bases are a match to TRBD1. The CDR3 is 16 amino acids. Germline values: CDR1 MNHEY, CDR2 SVGEGT. Trimming removed 2 bases from V and 8 bases from J; junction bases left unmatched: 12. As DNA, the CDR3 is TGTGCCAGCAGTTACCATAAGACAGGGCGCACCGATGAGCAGTTCTTC. Protein: CASSYHKTGRTDEQFF.

V gene TRBV28 combines with J gene TRBJ1-2; TRBD1 agrees at 9 bases. The trim removed 6 bases at V and 2 bases at J, leaving 4 bases unmatched. This CDR3 contains 14 residues. Germline CDR1 MDHEN, CDR2 SYDVKM. The CDR3 loop reads CASRTGGGNYGYTF. The CDR3, as DNA: TGTGCCAGCAGAACAGGGGGCGGGAACTATGGCTACACCTTC.